This T cell receptor beta chain was sequenced in a study of Graves' ophthalmopathy and Graves' hyperthyroidism. The diagnosis was founded upon clinical symptoms, serum thyroxine, TRAb, thyroid ultrasound and orbital computed tomography. The PBMCs had their origin in 8.5 to 10 ml of fresh peripheral blood. This clonotype appeared once. RNA served as the template for amplifying TCR beta CDR3 regions. First-round RT-PCR relied on HTBI primers, and a second-round multiplex PCR came next. TCRdb used MiXCR to reprocess the multiplex PCR reads, holding one entry per CDR3 protein. This sample has 500,000 to 800,000 distinct CDR3 sequences; approximately 39% occur once, and the top ten carry more than 2.5%. The TCR was taken from an adult man with Graves' ophthalmopathy. Source material: peripheral blood.

This CDR3 reads CATSQGLAELFGAEQYF. The CDR3 bases are TGTGCCACCAGCCAAGGCCTAGCGGAACTATTTGGTGCCGAGCAGTACTTC. The chain joins TRBV15 to TRBJ2-7; 7 bases line up with TRBD2. Germline trimming cut 5 bases from V and 6 bases from J; bases unmatched to any gene: 19. CDR1 and CDR2 (germline): LNHNV, YYDKDF (reference sequence). The CDR3 has 17 residues.